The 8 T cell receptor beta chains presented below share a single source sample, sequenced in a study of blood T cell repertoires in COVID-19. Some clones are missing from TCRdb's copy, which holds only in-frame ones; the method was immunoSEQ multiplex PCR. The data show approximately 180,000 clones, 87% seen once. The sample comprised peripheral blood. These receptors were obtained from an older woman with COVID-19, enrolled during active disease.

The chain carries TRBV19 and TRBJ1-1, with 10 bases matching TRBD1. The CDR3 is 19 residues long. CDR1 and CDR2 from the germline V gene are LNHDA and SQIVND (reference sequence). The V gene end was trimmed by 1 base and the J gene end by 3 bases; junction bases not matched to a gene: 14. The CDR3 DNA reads TGTGCCAGTAGTATAGGATTTGCGGGACAGGGGTGGTCGGACACTGAAGCTTTCTTT. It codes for CASSIGFAGQGWSDTEAFF.

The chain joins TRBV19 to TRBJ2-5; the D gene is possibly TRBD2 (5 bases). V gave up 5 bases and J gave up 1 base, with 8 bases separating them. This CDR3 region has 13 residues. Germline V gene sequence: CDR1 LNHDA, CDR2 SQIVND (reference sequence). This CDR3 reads CASSGGFQETQYF. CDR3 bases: TGTGCCAGTAGTGGCGGGTTCCAAGAGACCCAGTACTTC.

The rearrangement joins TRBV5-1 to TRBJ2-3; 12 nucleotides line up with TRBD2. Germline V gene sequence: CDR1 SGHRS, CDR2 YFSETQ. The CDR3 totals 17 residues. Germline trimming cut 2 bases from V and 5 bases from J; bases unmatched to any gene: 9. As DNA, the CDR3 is TGCGCCAGCAGCTTTGCTAGACTAGCGGGAGAGGTAGATACGCAGTATTTT. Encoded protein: CASSFARLAGEVDTQYF.

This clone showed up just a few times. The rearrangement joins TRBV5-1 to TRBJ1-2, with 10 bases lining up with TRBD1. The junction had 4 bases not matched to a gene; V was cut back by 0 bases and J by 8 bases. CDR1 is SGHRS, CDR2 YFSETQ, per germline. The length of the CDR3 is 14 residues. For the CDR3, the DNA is TGCGCCAGCAGCTTGGGACAGGGGGCTTTCGGCTACACCTTC. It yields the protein CASSLGQGAFGYTF.

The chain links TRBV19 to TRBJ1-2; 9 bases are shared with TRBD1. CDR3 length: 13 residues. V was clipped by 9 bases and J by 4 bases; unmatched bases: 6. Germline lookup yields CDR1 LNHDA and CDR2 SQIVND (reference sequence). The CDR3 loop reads CASCNRGPYGYTF. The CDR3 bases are TGTGCCAGCTGTAACAGGGGGCCCTATGGCTACACCTTC. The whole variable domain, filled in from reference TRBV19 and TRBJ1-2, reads DGGITQSPKYLFRKEGQNVTLSCEQNLNHDAMYWYRQDPGQGLRLIYYSQIVNDFQKGDIAEGYSVSREKKESFPLTVTSAQKNPTAFYLCASCNRGPYGYTFGSGTRLTVV.

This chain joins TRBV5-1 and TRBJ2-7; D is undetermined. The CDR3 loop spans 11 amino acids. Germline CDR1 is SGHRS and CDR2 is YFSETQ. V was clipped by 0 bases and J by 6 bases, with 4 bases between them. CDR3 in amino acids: CASSLAGEQYF. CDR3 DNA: TGCGCCAGCAGCTTGGCAGGCGAGCAGTACTTC.

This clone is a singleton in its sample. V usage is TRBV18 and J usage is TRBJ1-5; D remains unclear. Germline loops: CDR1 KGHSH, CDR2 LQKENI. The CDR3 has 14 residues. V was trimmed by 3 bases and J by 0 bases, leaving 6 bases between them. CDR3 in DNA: TGTGCCAGCTCACCTGAGAATAGCAATCAGCCCCAGCATTTT. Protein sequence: CASSPENSNQPQHF.

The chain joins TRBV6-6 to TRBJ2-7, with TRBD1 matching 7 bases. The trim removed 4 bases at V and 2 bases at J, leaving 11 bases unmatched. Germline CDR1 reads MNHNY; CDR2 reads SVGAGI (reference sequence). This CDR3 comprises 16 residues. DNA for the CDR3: TGTGCCAGCAGTTCCTTGCGAGGGGGCGATACCTACGAGCAGTACTTC. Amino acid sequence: CASSSLRGGDTYEQYF.